The 13 T cell receptor beta chains presented below share a single source sample, sequenced in a study of CD8+ T cells in alopecia areata. Treatment meaning: oral pan-JAK inhibitor, 5-10 mg twice daily. Sequencing used cDNA as its template, made by extracting RNA and reverse transcribing it. Sequenced by immunoSEQ multiplex PCR; TCRdb stores in-frame clones only, minus some. The sample gives approximately 170,000 clones, approximately 62% of which show up once; approximately 15% is in the top ten. This specimen consisted of CD4+ T cells sorted from blood, obtained at week 24, from a patient treated with tofacitinib. The origin of the receptors is a human donor with alopecia areata.

The chain links TRBV6-1 to TRBJ2-1; maybe TRBD1 (6 bases). CDR3 size: 17 residues. V was pared by 2 bases and J by 5 bases, with 19 bases between. Germline values: CDR1 MNHNS, CDR2 SASEGT. CDR3 in amino acids: CASSEYESTGWDNEQFF. The CDR3 DNA reads as TGTGCCAGCAGTGAATACGAGTCGACAGGTTGGGACAATGAGCAGTTCTTC.

This clone was seen a few times. V and J are TRBV7-9 and TRBJ1-5; the D is unclear. V was cut by 5 bases and J by 7 bases, with 15 bases left in between. The germline V gene encodes CDR1 SEHNR and CDR2 FQNEAQ (reference sequence). The CDR3 is made up of 14 amino acids. In DNA, the CDR3 is TGTGCCAGCAGCCCGAGCGACATTCGGCAGCCCCAGCATTTT. Translation: CASSPSDIRQPQHF.

This chain joins TRBV4-1 and TRBJ1-2; perhaps TRBD1 as D (5 bases). In germline, CDR1 is MGHRA, CDR2 YSYEKL. This CDR3 contains 15 residues. The V gene lost 4 bases and the J gene lost 7 bases, with 19 bases spanning the gap. The CDR3 loop is CASSLPVQGGSGYTF. CDR3 sequence (DNA): TGCGCCAGCAGCCTACCTGTCCAGGGCGGATCTGGCTACACCTTC.

The chain employs TRBV30 and TRBJ2-3; possibly TRBD1 or TRBD2 for D (5 bases each). The CDR3 is made up of 14 amino acids. Trimming shortened V by 3 bases and J by 0 bases, and 10 bases separated the two germline ends. Germline values: CDR1 GTSNPN, CDR2 SVGIG (reference sequence). In DNA form, the CDR3 reads TGTGCCTGGAGCCCCGGGGCTAGCACAGATACGCAGTATTTT. It codes for CAWSPGASTDTQYF.

The rearrangement links TRBV29-1 to TRBJ2-7; D call uncertain. The CDR3 spans 12 residues. The germline V and J ends were trimmed by 0 bases and 4 bases, with 7 bases remaining between them. The germline gives CDR1 SQVTM, CDR2 ANQGSEA. The CDR3 nucleotides read TGCAGCGTTGAAGATCCCGGTTACGAGCAGTACTTC. Translated: CSVEDPGYEQYF.

This chain joins TRBV5-1 and TRBJ2-7, with 9 bases identical to TRBD2. CDR3 length: 17 residues. CDR1 SGHRS and CDR2 YFSETQ come from the germline V gene. V dropped 1 base and J dropped 2; count of bases not matched to a gene: 10. CDR3 DNA: TGCGCCAGCAGCTTGCCGGATGGACTAGCGACAACCTACGAGCAGTACTTC. Protein: CASSLPDGLATTYEQYF.

The gene calls are TRBV6-5 and TRBJ2-5; a weak D match, TRBD1 (6 bases). The CDR3 contains 14 residues. V was cut by 6 bases and J by 2 bases, with 13 bases left in between. Germline V lookup: CDR1 MNHEY, CDR2 SVGAGI. CDR3: CASSQNDRQETQYF. CDR3 DNA: TGTGCCAGCAGCCAAAACGACAGGCAAGAGACCCAGTACTTC.

This clone has just a few counts. The chain employs TRBV5-1 and TRBJ1-2; D not resolved. Germline lookup yields CDR1 SGHRS and CDR2 YFSETQ. The CDR3 is made up of 13 amino acids. The ends were cut back, 4 bases at V and 4 bases at J, with 11 bases in the middle. The CDR3 sequence is CASSGDGSYGYTF. The DNA of the CDR3 is TGCGCCAGCAGCGGAGACGGAAGCTATGGCTACACCTTC.

This sequence joins TRBV7-8 and TRBJ1-5; TRBD1 agrees at 10 bases. Germline V gives CDR1 SGHVS, CDR2 FQNEAQ. This CDR3 contains 18 residues. Trimming at V came to 1 base and at J to 6 bases, leaving 12 bases not matched to a gene. CDR3 in amino acids: CASSLGTIGQGVGQPQHF. The CDR3 bases are TGTGCCAGCAGCTTAGGTACTATTGGACAGGGGGTCGGTCAGCCCCAGCATTTT.

This clone was picked up a small number of times. The chain couples TRBV7-9 to TRBJ2-3, with D unresolved. CDR3 length: 13 amino acids. V was shortened by 2 bases and J by 6 bases, with 9 bases between the two germline ends. The V gene's germline CDR1 is SEHNR and CDR2 FQNEAQ (reference sequence). The CDR3 loop is CASSLQERDTQYF. The CDR3, as DNA: TGTGCCAGCAGCTTACAGGAAAGGGATACGCAGTATTTT.

The chain joins TRBV29-1 to TRBJ2-1, with D tentatively TRBD1 or TRBD2 (5 bases each). Trimming stripped 6 bases from V and 2 bases from J, with 11 bases between. This CDR3 is 13 amino acids long. Germline loops: CDR1 SQVTM, CDR2 ANQGSEA. The CDR3: CSVGTEAYNEQFF. The CDR3 DNA is TGCAGCGTCGGGACGGAAGCCTACAATGAGCAGTTCTTC.

The chain couples TRBV18 to TRBJ2-6; D may be TRBD2 (5 bases). CDR1 is KGHSH and CDR2 is LQKENI in the germline V gene. The CDR3 is 17 amino acids. Trimming left V 2 bases short and J 0 bases short, with 11 bases between. The CDR3 sequence is CASSPVSSISGANVLTF. Here the CDR3 DNA reads TGTGCCAGCTCACCAGTCTCTAGCATCTCTGGGGCCAACGTCCTGACTTTC.

This chain links TRBV4-1 with TRBJ2-1; D is possibly TRBD1 (6 bases). CDR1 and CDR2 (germline): MGHRA, YSYEKL. This CDR3 has 15 amino acids. The V end was cut by 1 base, the J end by 10 bases, with 17 bases between. CDR3 DNA sequence: TGCGCCAGCAGCCAAGTCGGGCAGGGGCGAGACGAGCAGTTCTTC. This encodes CASSQVGQGRDEQFF.